These 27 T cell receptor beta chains were sequenced from one sample in a study of CD8+ T cells in alopecia areata. cDNA reverse transcribed from extracted RNA served as the sequencing template. Using immunoSEQ multiplex PCR, the repertoire was profiled, and TCRdb retains in-frame clones only, with some absent. This table has a few hundred thousand clones, roughly 63% appearing once. Treatment defined: oral pan-JAK inhibitor, 5-10 mg twice daily. The sample was CD4+ T cells sorted from blood, taken around week 54, from a patient treated with tofacitinib. The receptors derive from a human donor with alopecia areata.

The V and J genes are TRBV7-8 and TRBJ2-3; a possible D gene is TRBD1 (6 bases). CDR1 is SGHVS and CDR2 is FQNEAQ in the germline V gene. This CDR3 is built from 14 residues. Trimming shortened V by 5 bases and J by 9 bases, and 18 bases separated the two germline ends. In nucleotides, the CDR3 is TGTGCCAGCAGCCAGCTCAGGGGTGTGGGGACGCAGTATTTT. It encodes CASSQLRGVGTQYF.

This clone was counted a few times. The J gene is TRBJ2-2, the V gene TRBV5-4; 9 positions match TRBD1. Trimming cost V 4 bases and J 7 bases; bases outside gene matches: 14. Germline V gives CDR1 SGHNT, CDR2 YYREEE (reference sequence). The CDR3 is 17 residues long. CDR3 nucleotide sequence: TGTGCCAGCAGCCCGCCGGGGACAGGGCCCGCAGGCGGGGAGCTGTTTTTT. Protein: CASSPPGTGPAGGELFF.

This chain links TRBV5-6 with TRBJ1-5; D is ambiguous. Trimming stripped 0 bases from V and 6 bases from J, with 4 bases between. Germline V gene lookup returns CDR1 SGHDT and CDR2 YYEEEE. The CDR3 has 12 amino acids. The DNA of the CDR3 is TGTGCCAGCAGCTTGGTGGGTCAGCCCCAGCATTTT. It yields the protein CASSLVGQPQHF.

The chain combines TRBV18 with TRBJ1-6, with 10 nucleotides matching TRBD1. CDR3 length: 14 amino acids. The germline gives CDR1 KGHSH, CDR2 LQKENI. The V gene end was trimmed by 6 bases and the J gene end by 7 bases; junction bases not matched to a gene: 3. The CDR3 nucleotides read TGTGCCAGCTCTGGGGGACAGGGGAATTCACCCCTCCACTTT. This translates into CASSGGQGNSPLHF.

The V gene is TRBV9, the J gene TRBJ2-7; a weak D match, TRBD1 (6 bases). Trimming took off 0 bases at V and 5 bases at J, with 15 bases between the two ends. Germline loops: CDR1 SGDLS, CDR2 YYNGEE. This CDR3 is built from 15 residues. CDR3 in DNA: TGTGCCAGCAGCGTAGTTGGGTTACCAGGGGACGAGCAGTACTTC. This gives the protein CASSVVGLPGDEQYF. Full variable domain (remainder filled in from reference TRBV9 and TRBJ2-7): DSGVTQTPKHLITATGQRVTLRCSPRSGDLSVYWYQQSLDQGLQFLIQYYNGEERAKGNILERFSAQQFPDLHSELNLSSLELGDSALYFCASSVVGLPGDEQYFGPGTRLTVT.

This clone was observed a few times. The rearrangement uses TRBV29-1 and TRBJ2-6, with 7 bases fitting TRBD1. The germline V gene has CDR1 SQVTM and CDR2 ANQGSEA. This CDR3 is 13 amino acids long. The J segment lost 3 bases and the V segment lost 5 bases, leaving 1 base of the junction unmatched. This CDR3 is CSVTGVGANVLTF. As DNA, the CDR3 is TGCAGCGTTACAGGGGTTGGGGCCAACGTCCTGACTTTC.

The chain couples TRBV30 to TRBJ2-5, with 8 bases fitting TRBD1. J was trimmed by 5 bases and V by 1 base; bases with no gene match: 9. CDR3 length: 15 residues. CDR1 is GTSNPN and CDR2 is SVGIG in the germline V gene (reference sequence). CDR3 loop: CAWSGFRDRRETQYF. CDR3 nucleotide sequence: TGTGCCTGGAGTGGATTCCGGGACAGGCGTGAGACCCAGTACTTC.

The V gene is TRBV7-9, the J gene TRBJ1-4; D unresolved. This CDR3 is built from 14 residues. V was trimmed by 2 bases and J by 5 bases, leaving 9 bases between them. In germline, CDR1 is SEHNR, CDR2 FQNEAQ (reference sequence). DNA for the CDR3: TGTGCCAGCAGCTTAATGACGGAGAATGAAAAACTGTTTTTT. This translates into CASSLMTENEKLFF.

The chain employs TRBV5-1 and TRBJ1-5; a weak D match, TRBD1 (6 bases). Trimming removed 0 bases from V and 5 bases from J, with 12 bases in between. CDR3 length: 15 residues. The V gene's germline CDR1 is SGHRS and CDR2 YFSETQ. DNA for the CDR3: TGCGCCAGCAGCTTGGAATGGGGGCGTGATCAGCCCCAGCATTTT. Translated, it gives CASSLEWGRDQPQHF.

This clone has a handful of counts. The chain joins TRBV27 to TRBJ2-1; 14 bases fit TRBD2. The CDR3 has 17 amino acids. V shed 5 bases and J 9 bases; nucleotides not matched to a gene: 12. Looked up from germline, CDR1 is MNHEY and CDR2 is SMNVEV (reference sequence). CDR3 nucleotide sequence: TGTGCCAGCAGTATCCTCGGGACTAGCGGGGGATTTGGTGAGCAGTTCTTC. It is translated as CASSILGTSGGFGEQFF.

This chain links TRBV2 with TRBJ2-5; D may be TRBD1 (6 bases). The CDR3 contains 14 residues. Trimming removed 1 base at V and 5 bases at J, with 11 bases between. CDR1 SNHLY and CDR2 FYNNEI come from the germline V gene. The CDR3 region has the DNA TGTGCCAGCAGTGAAGTAGGTCAGGGGGAGACCCAGTACTTC. It translates to CASSEVGQGETQYF.

This clone came up a few times. The V and J genes are TRBV5-1 and TRBJ2-5; either TRBD1 or TRBD2 may supply D (5 bases each). V was clipped by 3 bases and J by 10 bases, with 13 bases between them. The CDR3 runs to 12 residues. CDR1 and CDR2 (germline): SGHRS, YFSETQ. This CDR3 is CASSSGTAVQYF. The CDR3 DNA follows: TGCGCCAGCAGCTCGGGGACCGCAGTCCAGTACTTC.

On this clone: The junction departs from germline at one end; a sequencing error may be responsible. The sample carries other DNA sequences with the same CDR3. This chain connects TRBV29-1 to TRBJ1-2; 7 positions agree with TRBD1. Germline V gene data show CDR1 as SQVTM and CDR2 as ANQGSEA. The CDR3 consists of 12 residues. DNA for the CDR3: TGCAGCGGGGGACAGACGAACTATGGCTACACCTTT. Amino acids: CSGGQTNYGYTF.

V is TRBV25-1 and J is TRBJ1-6, with no clear D. This CDR3 has 14 amino acids. Germline assignment: CDR1 MGHDK and CDR2 SYGVNS. V dropped 7 bases and J dropped 2 bases, with 9 bases sitting between them. The CDR3 reads CASMESTYNSPLHF. The DNA of the CDR3 is TGTGCCAGCATGGAGTCCACCTATAATTCACCCCTCCACTTT.

CDR3 nucleotides: TGTGCCTGGTCAGGCAAGTTTCCCTACGAGCAGTACTTC. It translates to CAWSGKFPYEQYF. The chain is built from TRBV30 and TRBJ2-7; D remains unclear. Germline loops: CDR1 GTSNPN, CDR2 SVGIG (reference sequence). V lost 5 bases and J 2 bases, leaving 13 bases between the germline ends. This CDR3 comprises 13 residues.

A word on this clone: The same CDR3 is also encoded by other DNA sequences in this sample. This chain connects TRBV29-1 to TRBJ2-5, with D possibly TRBD1 on 5 matching bases. Germline V gene lookup returns CDR1 SQVTM and CDR2 ANQGSEA. V shed 6 bases and J shed 5 bases, with 13 bases lying between them. The CDR3 has 12 amino acids. CDR3 region: CSVGEGQETQYF. DNA of the CDR3: TGCAGCGTAGGGGAAGGGCAGGAGACCCAGTACTTC.

About this clone itself: The sample carries other DNA sequences with the same CDR3. The CDR3 loop reads CSARQGYEQYF. CDR3 nucleotides: TGCAGTGCTAGACAGGGATACGAGCAGTACTTC. This chain links TRBV20-1 with TRBJ2-7; a weak D match, TRBD1 (5 bases). V gave up 2 bases and J gave up 4 bases, with 6 bases separating them. This CDR3 region has 11 residues. Looked up from germline, CDR1 is DFQATT and CDR2 is SNEGSKA (reference sequence).

CDR3 sequence reads: CAWRYQYEQYF. CDR3 DNA: TGTGCCTGGAGGTATCAGTACGAGCAGTACTTC. This chain connects TRBV30 to TRBJ2-7; D is undetermined. The CDR3 length is 11 residues. V was trimmed by 3 bases and J by 4 bases, leaving 7 bases between them. In germline, CDR1 is GTSNPN, CDR2 SVGIG (reference sequence). Based on the CDR3 plus reference TRBV30 and TRBJ2-7, the full variable domain is SQTIHQWPATLVQPVGSPLSLECTVEGTSNPNLYWYRQAAGRGLQLLFYSVGIGQISSEVPQNLSASRPQDRQFILSSKKLLLSDSGFYLCAWRYQYEQYFGPGTRLTVT.

CDR3 in amino acids: CASSFRTGGQETQYF. The CDR3, as DNA: TGTGCCAGCAGCTTTAGGACAGGGGGCCAAGAGACCCAGTACTTC. The chain links TRBV7-2 to TRBJ2-5; TRBD1 matches at 10 bases. CDR1 is SGHTA and CDR2 is FQGNSA in the germline V gene. The ends lost 3 bases at V and 1 base at J; junction bases unmatched: 2. The CDR3 runs 15 residues.

This clone was recorded a few times. This chain links TRBV30 with TRBJ1-4; D remains unclear. Looked up from germline, CDR1 is GTSNPN and CDR2 is SVGIG (reference sequence). The CDR3 sequence is 14 residues long. Deletions cut 0 bases from V and 7 bases from J, with 12 bases between. CDR3 in amino acids: CAWSVGGDGEKLFF. Here the CDR3 DNA reads TGTGCCTGGAGTGTTGGTGGAGATGGTGAAAAACTGTTTTTT.

This clone was found once. CDR3 sequence: CASSQEGPNRGEQYF. CDR3 sequence (DNA): TGCGCCAGCAGCCAAGAAGGACCCAACAGGGGCGAGCAGTACTTC. This chain connects TRBV4-3 to TRBJ2-7; the match to TRBD1 covers 7 bases. CDR1 is LGHNA and CDR2 is YSLEER in the germline V gene. The CDR3 sequence is 15 residues long. The V segment lost 0 bases and the J segment 6 bases; nucleotides outside the gene matches: 8.

The rearrangement links TRBV10-3 to TRBJ2-6; D unclear. Deletions cut 8 bases from V and 0 bases from J, with 5 bases between. The CDR3 has 13 residues. Germline V gene data show CDR1 as ENHRY and CDR2 as SYGVKD. CDR3 loop: CAIRTSGANVLTF. Here the CDR3 DNA reads TGTGCCATCCGGACCTCTGGGGCCAACGTCCTGACTTTC.

This chain links TRBV29-1 with TRBJ1-1, with TRBD1 as a possible D gene (5 bases). The CDR3 sequence is 13 residues long. Germline V gives CDR1 SQVTM, CDR2 ANQGSEA. Trimming left V 2 bases short and J 2 bases short, with 9 bases between. The CDR3: CSVEMTANTEAFF. The CDR3 nucleotides are TGCAGCGTTGAAATGACAGCCAACACTGAAGCTTTCTTT.

This chain's CDR3 is CSVDNNEQFF. DNA for the CDR3: TGCAGCGTTGATAACAATGAGCAGTTCTTC. The chain recombines TRBV29-1 with TRBJ2-1; D is unresolved. The V gene lost 3 bases and the J gene lost 5 bases, with 2 bases spanning the gap. The CDR3 totals 10 residues. CDR1 SQVTM and CDR2 ANQGSEA come from the germline V gene.

V is TRBV28 and J is TRBJ1-1; unclear D gene. This CDR3 spans 14 amino acids. Trimming shortened V by 8 bases and J by 0 bases, and 13 bases separated the two germline ends. CDR1 is MDHEN and CDR2 is SYDVKM in the germline V gene. Here the CDR3 DNA reads TGTGCCAGCTCAGTCGGCGGGATGAACACTGAAGCTTTCTTT. Its protein product is CASSVGGMNTEAFF.

The chain links TRBV19 to TRBJ2-7, with D possibly matching TRBD1 (6 bases). Trimming removed 6 bases at V and 2 bases at J, with 14 bases between. CDR1 is LNHDA, CDR2 SQIVND, per germline (reference sequence). The CDR3 runs 14 residues. The CDR3 bases are TGTGCCAGTAGGACAGGCCATCCGCCCTACGAGCAGTACTTC. Translated, it gives CASRTGHPPYEQYF. Filled out from reference TRBV19 and TRBJ2-7, the complete variable domain reads DGGITQSPKYLFRKEGQNVTLSCEQNLNHDAMYWYRQDPGQGLRLIYYSQIVNDFQKGDIAEGYSVSREKKESFPLTVTSAQKNPTAFYLCASRTGHPPYEQYFGPGTRLTVT.

The chain couples TRBV4-2 to TRBJ1-6; possible D gene TRBD1, 5 bases. The CDR3 is 17 amino acids. Germline CDR1 LGHNA, CDR2 YNFKEQ. Trimming took 7 bases from V and 6 from J, leaving 22 bases between them. CDR3 in amino acids: CASTERGDVGSNSPLHF. The CDR3 DNA reads TGTGCCAGCACCGAAAGAGGGGACGTGGGGAGTAATTCACCCCTCCACTTT.